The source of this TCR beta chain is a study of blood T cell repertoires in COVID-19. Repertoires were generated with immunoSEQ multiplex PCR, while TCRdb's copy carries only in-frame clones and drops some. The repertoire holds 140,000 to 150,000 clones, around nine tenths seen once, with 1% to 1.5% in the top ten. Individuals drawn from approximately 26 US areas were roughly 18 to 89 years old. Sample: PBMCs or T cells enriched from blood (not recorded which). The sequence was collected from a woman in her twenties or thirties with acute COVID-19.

CDR3 residues: CAISELESYGYTF. Written as DNA, the CDR3 is TGTGCCATCAGTGAGCTAGAATCGTATGGCTACACCTTC. The genes are TRBV10-3 and TRBJ1-2, with unresolved D. This CDR3 region has 13 residues. Germline V gene data show CDR1 as ENHRY and CDR2 as SYGVKD. Trimming removed 2 bases at V and 5 bases at J, with 9 bases between.